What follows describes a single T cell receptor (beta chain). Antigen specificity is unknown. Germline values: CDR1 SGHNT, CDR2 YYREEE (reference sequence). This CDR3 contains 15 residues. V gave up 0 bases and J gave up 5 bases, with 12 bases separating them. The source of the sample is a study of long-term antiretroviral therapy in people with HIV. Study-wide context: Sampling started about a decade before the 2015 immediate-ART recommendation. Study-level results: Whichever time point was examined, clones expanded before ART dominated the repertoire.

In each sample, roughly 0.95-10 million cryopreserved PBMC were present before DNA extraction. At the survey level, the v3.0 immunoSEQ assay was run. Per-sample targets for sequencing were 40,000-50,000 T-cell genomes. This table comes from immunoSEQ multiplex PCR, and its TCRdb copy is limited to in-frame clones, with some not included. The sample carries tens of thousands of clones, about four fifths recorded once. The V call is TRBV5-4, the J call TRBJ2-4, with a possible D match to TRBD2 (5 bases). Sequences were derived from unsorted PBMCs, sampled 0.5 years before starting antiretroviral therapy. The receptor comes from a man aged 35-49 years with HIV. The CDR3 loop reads CASSLESWGENIQYF. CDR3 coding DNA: TGTGCCAGCAGCTTGGAAAGTTGGGGAGAAAACATTCAGTACTTC.